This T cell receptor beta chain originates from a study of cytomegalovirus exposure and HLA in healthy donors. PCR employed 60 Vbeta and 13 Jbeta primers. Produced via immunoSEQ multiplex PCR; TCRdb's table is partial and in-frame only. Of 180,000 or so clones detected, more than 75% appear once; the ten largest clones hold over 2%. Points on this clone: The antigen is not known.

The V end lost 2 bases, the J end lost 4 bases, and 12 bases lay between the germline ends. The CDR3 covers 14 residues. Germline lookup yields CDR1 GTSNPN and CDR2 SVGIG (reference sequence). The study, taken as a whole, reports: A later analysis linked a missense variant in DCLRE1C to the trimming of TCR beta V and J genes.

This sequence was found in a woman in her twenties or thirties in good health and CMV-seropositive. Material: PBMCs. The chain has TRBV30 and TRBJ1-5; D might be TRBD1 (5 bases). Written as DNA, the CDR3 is TGTGCCTGGAGTAGGGCAGGGCAGAATCAGCCCCAGCATTTT. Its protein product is CAWSRAGQNQPQHF. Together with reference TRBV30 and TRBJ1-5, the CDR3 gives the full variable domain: SQTIHQWPATLVQPVGSPLSLECTVEGTSNPNLYWYRQAAGRGLQLLFYSVGIGQISSEVPQNLSASRPQDRQFILSSKKLLLSDSGFYLCAWSRAGQNQPQHFGDGTRLSIL.